A selection of T cell receptor beta chains follows, all from one sample in a study of response to subunit inactivated influenza vaccine. TCRdb itself ran the RT-PCR reads through MiXCR, one entry per CDR3 protein. The table records 590,000 or so distinct CDR3 sequences, 14% of them present only once. Here the sequenced sample was PBMCs from blood, taken around 15 days before vaccination. The receptors were sampled from a man between 50 and 59 years old who received an inactivated influenza vaccine. CDR3s include the opening cysteine and the closing phenylalanine or tryptophan. A D gene is named only where the DNA matches it firmly. Clone sizes are given selectively: once, few, many, or a class where the clone is expanded.

d_call: TRBD2; clone_size: -; j_call: TRBJ2-1; v_call: TRBV7-9; cdr3_aa: CASSLDRLGLAVNEQFF; cdr3_nt: TGTGCCAGCAGCTTAGACCGCCTGGGACTAGCGGTAAATGAGCAGTTCTTC
d_call: -; clone_size: many; j_call: TRBJ2-7; v_call: TRBV27; cdr3_aa: CASSLGGGRTYEQYF; cdr3_nt: TGTGCCAGCAGCTTAGGAGGGGGTAGGACCTACGAGCAGTACTTC
d_call: -; clone_size: many; j_call: TRBJ2-5; v_call: TRBV7-2; cdr3_aa: CASSPQGNGETQYF; cdr3_nt: TGTGCCAGCAGCCCTCAGGGGAACGGAGAGACCCAGTACTTC
d_call: TRBD2; clone_size: -; j_call: TRBJ2-7; v_call: TRBV27; cdr3_aa: CASSPVGSGGLSYEQYF; cdr3_nt: TGTGCCAGCAGTCCCGTGGGTAGCGGGGGGCTCTCCTACGAGCAGTACTTC
d_call: -; clone_size: -; j_call: TRBJ1-1; v_call: TRBV6-1; cdr3_aa: CASSDRGGYTEAFF; cdr3_nt: TGTGCCAGCAGTGACCGAGGGGGGTACACTGAAGCTTTCTTT
d_call: TRBD1; clone_size: many; j_call: TRBJ2-1; v_call: TRBV27; cdr3_aa: CASSPRQGAYNEQFF; cdr3_nt: TGTGCCAGCAGTCCCCGACAGGGGGCCTACAATGAGCAGTTCTTC
d_call: -; clone_size: few; j_call: TRBJ2-1; v_call: TRBV4-1; cdr3_aa: CASSRRSQDSYNEQFF; cdr3_nt: TGCGCCAGCAGTCGTCGGTCCCAGGACTCCTACAATGAGCAGTTCTTC
d_call: TRBD2; clone_size: many; j_call: TRBJ2-7; v_call: TRBV7-9; cdr3_aa: CASSLTSGVYEQYF; cdr3_nt: TGTGCCAGCAGCTTAACTAGCGGGGTTTACGAGCAGTACTTC
d_call: TRBD2; clone_size: -; j_call: TRBJ2-2; v_call: TRBV27; cdr3_aa: CASSSLAGGAGELFF; cdr3_nt: TGTGCCAGCAGTTCACTAGCGGGAGGGGCCGGGGAGCTGTTTTTT
d_call: TRBD2; clone_size: many; j_call: TRBJ2-3; v_call: TRBV6-5; cdr3_aa: CASSYAGAGTQYF; cdr3_nt: TGTGCCAGCAGTTACGCGGGAGCGGGGACGCAGTATTTT